A selection of T cell receptor beta chains follows, all from one sample in a study of cytomegalovirus exposure and HLA in healthy donors. The repertoire was sequenced with immunoSEQ multiplex PCR; TCRdb's copy has only in-frame clones and lacks some. The table records about 130,000 clones, around two thirds of them present only once. The sample was PBMCs. These receptor sequences come from a human donor in good health. Each CDR3 is given with its conserved first and last residue. The D gene is left open where the match is weak. Part of the rows lack a size; the others show once, few, many or a class for expanded clones.

d_call | clone_size | j_call | v_call | cdr3_aa | cdr3_nt
NA | NA | TRBJ1-4 | TRBV30 | CAWSYSGSGEKLFF | TGTGCCTGGAGCTACAGTGGGTCTGGGGAAAAACTGTTTTTT
NA | NA | TRBJ2-7 | TRBV18 | CASSQDSSSYEQYF | TGTGCCAGCTCACAGGACTCAAGCTCCTACGAGCAGTACTTC
TRBD2 | NA | TRBJ2-7 | TRBV4-2 | CASSQRARLAGEQYF | TGTGCCAGCAGCCAACGAGCTCGACTAGCGGGTGAGCAGTACTTC
TRBD2 | NA | TRBJ2-3 | TRBV28 | CASSTSGRALRDTQYF | TGTGCCAGCAGTACTAGCGGGAGGGCCCTTCGTGATACGCAGTATTTT
TRBD1 | few | TRBJ2-7 | TRBV4-2 | CASSQEGTGLYEQYF | TGTGCCAGCAGCCAAGAAGGGACAGGGCTTTACGAGCAGTACTTC
NA | once | TRBJ1-5 | TRBV7-6 | CASSLGANQPQHF | TGTGCCAGCAGCTTAGGGGCGAATCAGCCCCAGCATTTT
NA | NA | TRBJ1-5 | TRBV7-6 | CASSPMWGGDQPQHF | TGTGCCAGCAGCCCGATGTGGGGGGGGGATCAGCCCCAGCATTTT
TRBD1 | once | TRBJ2-7 | TRBV6-6 | CASSGQGQGGSYEQYF | TGTGCCAGCAGTGGCCAGGGACAGGGAGGCTCCTACGAGCAGTACTTC
NA | NA | TRBJ2-1 | TRBV7-3 | CASSLMGHNEQFF | TGTGCCAGCAGCTTAATGGGCCACAATGAGCAGTTCTTC
NA | NA | TRBJ1-6 | TRBV2 | CASMETANSPLHF | TGTGCCAGCATGGAGACGGCTAATTCACCCCTCCACTTT
NA | NA | TRBJ1-2 | TRBV27 | CASRPGVANYGYTF | TGTGCCAGCAGGCCGGGGGTCGCTAACTATGGCTACACCTTC
NA | NA | TRBJ2-2 | TRBV2 | CATQMTANTGELFF | TGTGCTACCCAGATGACAGCAAACACCGGGGAGCTGTTTTTT
NA | NA | TRBJ1-1 | TRBV5-6 | CASSSLVRRVTDTEAFF | TGTGCCAGCAGTTCCCTAGTCAGGCGGGTCACTGACACTGAAGCTTTCTTT
NA | NA | TRBJ2-2 | TRBV9 | CASSAGGPNTGELFF | TGTGCCAGCAGCGCAGGAGGGCCTAACACCGGGGAGCTGTTTTTT
TRBD1 | NA | TRBJ1-2 | TRBV28 | CASSLGGQGKSYTF | TGTGCCAGCAGTTTAGGGGGACAGGGGAAGAGCTACACCTTC
NA | NA | TRBJ2-1 | TRBV19 | CASSLQTGYNEQFF | TGTGCCAGCAGTCTGCAGACAGGCTACAATGAGCAGTTCTTC
NA | NA | TRBJ2-3 | TRBV4-3 | CASSQAFRGADTQYF | TGCGCCAGCAGCCAAGCGTTTAGGGGCGCAGATACGCAGTATTTT
NA | NA | TRBJ2-5 | TRBV6-5 | CASSYAPQETQYF | TGTGCCAGCAGTTACGCGCCCCAAGAGACCCAGTACTTC
TRBD2 | NA | TRBJ2-2 | TRBV5-5 | CASRLAGGTNTGELFF | TGTGCCAGCAGACTAGCGGGGGGTACTAACACCGGGGAGCTGTTTTTT
TRBD2 | few | TRBJ2-3 | TRBV10-3 | CAISGGLARDTQYF | TGTGCCATCAGTGGGGGACTAGCAAGGGATACGCAGTATTTT
NA | NA | TRBJ2-3 | TRBV19 | CASTSKPTTYDTQYF | TGTGCCAGTACCTCAAAACCAACAACGTATGATACGCAGTATTTT
NA | few | TRBJ1-2 | TRBV27 | CASSLTGTPYGYTF | TGTGCCAGCAGTTTGACCGGGACACCATATGGCTACACCTTC
TRBD1 | NA | TRBJ2-1 | TRBV5-4 | CASSFGTVGYNEQFF | TGTGCCAGCAGCTTCGGGACAGTAGGGTACAATGAGCAGTTCTTC
NA | NA | TRBJ1-1 | TRBV6-6 | CASSATREKAFF | TGTGCCAGCAGTGCTACCCGTGAAAAAGCTTTCTTT
NA | NA | TRBJ2-7 | TRBV5-1 | CASSSHRGKFYEQYF | TGCGCCAGCAGCTCGCACCGGGGAAAGTTCTACGAGCAGTACTTC
TRBD2 | NA | TRBJ2-3 | TRBV5-4 | CASSFKRERHTDTQYF | TGTGCCAGCAGCTTTAAGCGGGAGAGGCACACAGATACGCAGTATTTT
TRBD2 | NA | TRBJ2-1 | TRBV7-9 | CASSPRVRGGRYNEQFF | TGTGCCAGCAGCCCCCGAGTGCGGGGGGGCCGCTACAATGAGCAGTTCTTC
TRBD1 | NA | TRBJ1-1 | TRBV29-1 | CSVETQGDMNTEAFF | TGCAGCGTTGAGACCCAGGGGGATATGAACACTGAAGCTTTCTTT
TRBD1 | NA | TRBJ1-4 | TRBV11-2 | CASSYRGTVGDEKLFF | TGTGCCAGCAGCTACCGAGGGACAGTGGGGGATGAAAAACTGTTTTTT
TRBD1 | NA | TRBJ2-3 | TRBV5-4 | CASRAGTGTDTQYF | TGTGCCAGCAGAGCGGGGACAGGGACAGATACGCAGTATTTT
NA | few | TRBJ2-2 | TRBV19 | CASSPRGNAAGELFF | TGTGCCAGTAGTCCCCGAGGCAATGCCGCCGGGGAGCTGTTTTTT
NA | few | TRBJ1-3 | TRBV27 | CASSNGGPQGGNTIYF | TGTGCCAGCAGCAACGGCGGGCCTCAAGGTGGAAACACCATATATTTT
TRBD1 | NA | TRBJ2-7 | TRBV6-1 | CASSAPSAGGNEQYF | TGTGCCAGCAGTGCTCCTTCGGCAGGGGGCAACGAGCAGTACTTC
NA | few | TRBJ2-3 | TRBV29-1 | CSSSGTSTDTQYF | TGCAGCAGTAGCGGCACTAGCACAGATACGCAGTATTTT
TRBD1 | few | TRBJ1-1 | TRBV29-1 | CSVEVGGQGLSGAFF | TGCAGCGTTGAAGTGGGGGGACAGGGCTTGTCAGGAGCTTTCTTT
TRBD1 | NA | TRBJ1-2 | TRBV4-1 | CASSQERRGRGYGYTF | TGCGCCAGCAGCCAAGAAAGGAGGGGGCGCGGGTATGGCTACACCTTC
TRBD2 | NA | TRBJ2-7 | TRBV5-8 | CASSLALLAVYEQYF | TGTGCCAGCAGCTTGGCGCTTCTAGCGGTGTACGAGCAGTACTTC
TRBD1 | NA | TRBJ2-7 | TRBV28 | CASSLGQGAGEQYF | TGTGCCAGCAGCCTCGGGCAGGGGGCGGGAGAGCAGTACTTC
TRBD2 | NA | TRBJ2-1 | TRBV27 | CASSRLAGGPSYNEQFF | TGTGCCAGCAGCCGACTAGCGGGAGGGCCTTCCTACAATGAGCAGTTCTTC
TRBD2 | few | TRBJ2-3 | TRBV5-1 | CASRLTSGSTDTQYF | TGCGCCAGCAGGTTGACTAGCGGGAGCACAGATACGCAGTATTTT